This TCR beta chain was recovered during a study of T cells in Graves' hyperthyroidism and ophthalmopathy. V was shortened by 4 bases and J by 1 base, with 14 bases between the two germline ends. The CDR3 spans 16 residues. CDR1 and CDR2 from the germline V gene are MDHEN and SYDVKM. Ten or more counts support this clonotype. It was RNA transcripts that yielded the amplified TCR beta CDR3 regions. HTBI primers were used for first-round RT-PCR of the TCR CDR3. TCRdb re-called the multiplex PCR reads through MiXCR, storing one row per CDR3 protein. The sample includes about 500,000 distinct CDR3 sequences, roughly 16% of them seen just once. Ophthalmopathy cases met thresholds of Clinical Activity Score at least 3, NOSPECS grade at least 4 and duration under 3 months.

The chain has TRBV28 and TRBJ1-5; tentatively, D is TRBD1 (6 bases). The source of this sequence is a woman aged 30 to 39 with Graves' ophthalmopathy. The sample consisted of blood. CDR3 in amino acids: CASSSLGGRSNQPQHF. The CDR3 bases are TGTGCCAGCAGTTCACTCGGGGGGCGAAGCAATCAGCCCCAGCATTTT.